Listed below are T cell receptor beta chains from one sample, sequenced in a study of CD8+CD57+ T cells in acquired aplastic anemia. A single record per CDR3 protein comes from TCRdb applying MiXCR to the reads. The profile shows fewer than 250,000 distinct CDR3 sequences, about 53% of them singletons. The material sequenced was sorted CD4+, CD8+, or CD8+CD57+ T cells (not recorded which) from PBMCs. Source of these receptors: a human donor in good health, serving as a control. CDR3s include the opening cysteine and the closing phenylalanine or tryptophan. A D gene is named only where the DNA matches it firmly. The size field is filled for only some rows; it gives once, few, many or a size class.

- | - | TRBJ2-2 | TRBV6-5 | CASTPPVGRNTGELFF | TGTGCCAGCACTCCTCCGGTTGGCAGGAACACCGGGGAGCTGTTTTTT
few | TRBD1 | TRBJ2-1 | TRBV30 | CAGGQLDNEQFF | TGTGCCGGGGGACAGCTGGACAATGAGCAGTTCTTC
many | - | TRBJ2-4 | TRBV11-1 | CASSVSGGANIQYF | TGTGCCAGCAGCGTATCTGGGGGGGCGAACATTCAGTACTTC
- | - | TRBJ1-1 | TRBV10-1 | CASSGQRGTEAFF | TGCGCCAGCAGTGGCCAAAGAGGGACTGAAGCTTTCTTT
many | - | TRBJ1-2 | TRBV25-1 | CASRGAGGELVYGYTF | TGTGCCAGCAGGGGAGCAGGTGGGGAACTTGTCTATGGCTACACCTTC
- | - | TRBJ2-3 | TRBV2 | CASSDTGTSGTDTQYF | TGTGCCAGCAGTGACACGGGAACCTCTGGCACAGATACGCAGTATTTC
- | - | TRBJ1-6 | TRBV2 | CASSVTFYLCAWGPQDLRLSPLHF | -
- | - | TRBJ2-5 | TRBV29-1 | CSAKEGETQYF | TGCAGCGCTAAAGAGGGAGAGACCCAGTACTTC
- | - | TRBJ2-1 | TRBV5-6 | CASSPHFGYNEQFF | TGTGCCAGCAGCCCACATTTTGGCTACAATGAGCAGTTCTTC
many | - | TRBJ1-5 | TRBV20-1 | CSAIADSNQPQHF | TGCAGTGCTATTGCGGATAGCAATCAGCCCCAGCATTTT
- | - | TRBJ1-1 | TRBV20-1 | CSARSSGGTEAFF | TGCAGTGCTAGATCGTCAGGTGGAACTGAAGCTTTCTTT
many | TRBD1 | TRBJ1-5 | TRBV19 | CASSITGDNQPQHF | TGTGCCAGTAGTATCACAGGGGACAATCAGCCCCAGCATTTT
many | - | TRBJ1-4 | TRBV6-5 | CASGSRVAEKLFF | TGTGCCAGCGGAAGTCGGGTCGCTGAAAAACTGTTTTTT
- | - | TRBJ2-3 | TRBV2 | CASSPWQSTDTQYF | TGTGCCAGCAGTCCGTGGCAGAGCACAGATACGCAGTATTTT
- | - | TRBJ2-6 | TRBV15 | CATSSVAAGANVLTF | TGTGCCACCAGCAGTGTGGCAGCCGGGGCCAACGTCCTGACTTTC
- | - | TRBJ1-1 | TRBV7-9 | CASSLGIEEAFF | TGTGCCAGCAGCTTAGGAATAGAAGAAGCTTTCTTT
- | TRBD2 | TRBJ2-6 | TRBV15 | CATSRGSGGSSGANVLTF | TGTGCCACCAGCAGGGGTAGCGGGGGTAGCTCTGGGGCCAACGTCCTGACTTTC
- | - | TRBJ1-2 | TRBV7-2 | CAISFSPADYGYTF | TGTGCCATCAGCTTTTCTCCGGCGGACTATGGCTACACCTTC
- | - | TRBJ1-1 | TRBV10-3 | CAISGTRDTEAFF | TGTGCCATCAGTGGCACAAGGGACACTGAAGCTTTCTTT
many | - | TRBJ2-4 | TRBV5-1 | CASSPGNAKNIQYF | TGCGCCAGCAGTCCAGGTAATGCCAAAAACATTCAGTACTTC
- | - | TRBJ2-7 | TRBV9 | CASSVVQGSYGVYEQYF | TGTGCCAGCAGCGTAGTACAGGGAAGCTATGGAGTCTACGAGCAGTACTTC
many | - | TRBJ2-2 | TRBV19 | CASSIRDPGELFF | TGTGCCAGTAGTATAAGAGACCCCGGGGAGCTGTTTTTT
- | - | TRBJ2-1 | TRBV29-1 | CSVTSRNNEQFF | TGCAGCGTTACGAGCAGAAACAATGAGCAGTTCTTC
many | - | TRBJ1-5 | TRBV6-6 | CASSYLGAQPQHF | TGTGCCAGCAGTTACTTAGGGGCTCAGCCCCAGCATTTT
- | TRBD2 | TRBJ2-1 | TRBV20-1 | CSARGMSPLAGAREQFF | TGCAGTGCTAGAGGGATGAGCCCCCTAGCGGGGGCACGCGAGCAGTTCTTC
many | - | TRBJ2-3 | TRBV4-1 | CASKESGTTSTDTQYF | TGCGCCAGCAAGGAATCTGGGACAACTAGCACAGATACGCAGTATTTT
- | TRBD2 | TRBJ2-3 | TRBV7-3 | CASSFGTSGIDTQYF | TGTGCCAGCAGCTTCGGGACTAGCGGGATAGATACGCAGTATTTT
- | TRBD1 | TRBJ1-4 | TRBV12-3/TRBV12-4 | CASLVWSDRGRKLFF | TGTGCCAGCCTGGTATGGTCGGACAGGGGTCGAAAACTGTTTTTT
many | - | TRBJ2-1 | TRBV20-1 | CSATDEGNEQFF | TGCAGTGCTACCGACGAAGGAAATGAGCAGTTCTTC
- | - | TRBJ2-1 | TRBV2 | CASHLNGEQFF | TGTGCCAGCCATCTGAACGGTGAGCAGTTCTTC
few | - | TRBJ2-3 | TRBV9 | CASSPLEDTQYF | TGTGCCAGCAGCCCGTTGGAAGATACGCAGTATTTT
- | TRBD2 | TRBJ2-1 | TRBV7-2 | CASSQTSGGALEQFF | TGTGCCAGCAGTCAAACTAGCGGGGGGGCCCTTGAGCAGTTCTTC
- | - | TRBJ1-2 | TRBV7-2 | CASSLGPGWGYGYAF | TGTGCCAGCAGCCTAGGCCCGGGTTGGGGCTATGGCTACGCCTTC
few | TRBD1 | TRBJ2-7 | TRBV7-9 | CASSLGGTGESYEQYF | TGTGCCAGCAGCTTAGGAGGGACAGGGGAGTCCTACGAGCAGTACTTC
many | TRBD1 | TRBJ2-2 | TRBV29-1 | CSVVSRTGNTGELFF | TGCAGCGTTGTTAGTCGGACAGGGAACACCGGGGAGCTGTTTTTT
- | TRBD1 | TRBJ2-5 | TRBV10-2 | CASSVAGTGTIQETQYF | TGTGCCAGCAGCGTAGCCGGGACAGGAACCATCCAAGAGACCCAGTACTTC
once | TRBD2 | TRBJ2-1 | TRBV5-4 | CASSLARTSGVYNEQFF | TGTGCCAGCAGCTTGGCCCGGACTAGCGGGGTGTACAATGAGCAGTTCTTC
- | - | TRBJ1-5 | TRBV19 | CASSQGGAMNQPQHF | TGTGCCAGCAGTCAGGGCGGGGCGATGAATCAGCCCCAGCATTTT
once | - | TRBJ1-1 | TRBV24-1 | CATSEGSEAFF | TGTGCCACCAGTGAGGGGAGCGAAGCTTTCTTT
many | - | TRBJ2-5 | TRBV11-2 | CASSPQETQYF | TGTGCCAGCAGCCCTCAAGAGACCCAGTACTTC
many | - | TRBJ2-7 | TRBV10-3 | CAIMGAPRSYEQYF | TGTGCCATCATGGGAGCACCCCGCAGCTACGAGCAGTACTTC
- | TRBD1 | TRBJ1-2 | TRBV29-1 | CSVSTTGGGYTF | TGCAGCGTGTCCACGACAGGGGGAGGCTACACCTTC
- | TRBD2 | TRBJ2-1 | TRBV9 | CASSVSGGASEQFF | TGTGCCAGCAGCGTTAGCGGGGGGGCCTCTGAGCAGTTCTTC
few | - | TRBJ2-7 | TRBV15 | CATSRDGGRYEQYF | TGTGCCACCAGCAGAGATGGGGGCCGATACGAGCAGTACTTC
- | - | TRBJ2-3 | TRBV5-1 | CASSQDSRDTDTQYF | TGCGCCAGCAGCCAAGATAGTCGAGACACAGATACGCAGTATTTT
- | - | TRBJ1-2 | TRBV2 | CASSEYGDGYTF | TGTGCCAGCAGTGAATATGGTGATGGCTACACCTTC
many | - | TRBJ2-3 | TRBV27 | CASRASTDTQYF | TGTGCCAGCAGAGCCTCCACAGATACGCAGTATTTT
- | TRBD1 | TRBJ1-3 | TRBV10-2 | CASRGDREGAGNTIYF | TGTGCCAGCAGGGGGGACAGGGAGGGCGCCGGAAACACCATATATTTT
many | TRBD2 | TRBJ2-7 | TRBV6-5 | CASSYEAGPSSYEQYF | TGTGCCAGCAGTTACGAAGCGGGACCTAGCTCCTACGAGCAGTACTTC
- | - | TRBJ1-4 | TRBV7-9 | CASSLAGTGSPLHFGNGDEKLFF | -
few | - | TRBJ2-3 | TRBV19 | CASAGGRTDTQYF | TGTGCCAGTGCTGGGGGGCGCACAGATACGCAGTATTTT
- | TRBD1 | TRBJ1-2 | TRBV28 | CASSTSGTGGYGYTF | TGTGCCAGCAGTACCTCCGGGACAGGGGGCTATGGCTACACCTTC
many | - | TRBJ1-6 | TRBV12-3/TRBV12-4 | CASSLGANSPLHF | TGTGCCAGCAGTTTAGGCGCCAATTCACCCCTCCACTTT
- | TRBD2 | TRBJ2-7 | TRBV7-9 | CASSTAGGPYEQYF | TGTGCCAGCAGCACAGCGGGAGGTCCCTACGAGCAGTACTTC
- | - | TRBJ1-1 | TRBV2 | CASSAEGGRVTEAFF | TGTGCCAGCAGTGCTGAGGGGGGGAGGGTTACTGAAGCTTTCTTT